This T cell receptor (beta chain) was obtained from a study of T cell clonality in common variable immunodeficiency. Study findings and constraints: Compared with healthy controls, CVID subjects showed increased TCRbeta clonality, mostly in about a third. In common variable immunodeficiency, TCR beta chains reportedly carried fewer deletions and N-nucleotide insertions.

Worth noting for this clone: What it binds is unknown. The read finishes 3 residues shy of the CDR3 end, and the germline J gene is used to complete it.

TCRdb's copy holds only in-frame clones and misses some; the assay was immunoSEQ multiplex PCR. Recorded here are fewer than 25,000 clones, none singletons. Germline values: CDR1 LNHDA, CDR2 SQIVND (reference sequence). This CDR3 is built from 15 residues. V lost 6 bases, J lost 10 bases, and 19 bases lay in between. Sequencing used peripheral blood mononuclear cells. The receptor comes from a human donor with common variable immunodeficiency. V and J are TRBV19 and TRBJ1-6, with D unresolved. Partial CDR3 DNA: TGTGCCAGTAGCGACTACGGCGGCCGCGGGTCACCC. The encoded protein is CASSDYGGRGSP. The entire CDR3 protein reads CASSDYGGRGSPLHF.